This entry describes one T cell receptor (beta chain). Genomic DNA belonging to each subset was distributed in equal measure over several immunoSEQ plates. Unsorted PBMC DNA went through sequencing on ten immunoSEQ deep assay plates. TCRdb keeps only in-frame clones here, not all; method: immunoSEQ multiplex PCR. The table has approximately 470,000 clones, over 70% seen once. These data come from a study of shared clonotypes between healthy human individuals. It was roughly 100 million PBMCs that unsorted samples used for genomic DNA. The CDR3 extends over 14 amino acids. Germline V CDR1 and CDR2: MGHDK, SYGVNS. J gave up 1 base and V 6 bases, and 0 bases lay outside the gene matches.

Sequencing used PBMCs. This chain connects TRBV25-1 to TRBJ2-7; 13 bases agree with TRBD2. The sequence was obtained from a woman between 40 and 55 years old in good health. Some clones in this sample may be carry-over from other donors' samples. This CDR3 is CASRGLAGSYEQYF. CDR3 DNA: TGTGCCAGCAGGGGACTAGCGGGATCCTACGAGCAGTACTTC.